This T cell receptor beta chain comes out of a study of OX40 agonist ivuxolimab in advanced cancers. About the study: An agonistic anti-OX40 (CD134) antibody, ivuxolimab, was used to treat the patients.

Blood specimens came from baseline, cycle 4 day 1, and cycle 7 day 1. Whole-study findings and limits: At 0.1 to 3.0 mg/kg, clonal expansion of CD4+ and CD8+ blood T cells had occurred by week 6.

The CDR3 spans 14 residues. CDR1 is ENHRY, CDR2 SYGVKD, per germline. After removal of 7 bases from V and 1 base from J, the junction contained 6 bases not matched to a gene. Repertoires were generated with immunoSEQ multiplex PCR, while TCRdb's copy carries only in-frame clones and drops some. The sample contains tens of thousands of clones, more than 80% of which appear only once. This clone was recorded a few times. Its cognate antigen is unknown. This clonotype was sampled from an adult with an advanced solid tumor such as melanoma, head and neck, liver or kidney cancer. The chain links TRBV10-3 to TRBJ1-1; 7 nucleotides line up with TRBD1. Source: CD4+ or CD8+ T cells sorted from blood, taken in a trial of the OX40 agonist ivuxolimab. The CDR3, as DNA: TGTGCCATCAACCGGGACAGCGGGAACACTGAAGCTTTCTTT. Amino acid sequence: CAINRDSGNTEAFF.